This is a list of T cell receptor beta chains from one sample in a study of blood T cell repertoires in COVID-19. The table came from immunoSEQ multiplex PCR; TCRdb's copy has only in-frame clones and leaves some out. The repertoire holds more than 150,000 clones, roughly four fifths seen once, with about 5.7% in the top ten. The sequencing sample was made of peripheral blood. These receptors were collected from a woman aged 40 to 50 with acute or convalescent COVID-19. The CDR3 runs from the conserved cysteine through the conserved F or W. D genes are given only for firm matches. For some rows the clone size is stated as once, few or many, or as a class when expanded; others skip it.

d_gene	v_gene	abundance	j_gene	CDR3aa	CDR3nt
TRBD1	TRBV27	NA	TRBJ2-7	CASSWDSQYEQYF	TGTGCCAGCTCCTGGGACAGCCAATACGAGCAGTACTTC
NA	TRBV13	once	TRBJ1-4	CASSYRQVNEKLFF	TGTGCCAGCAGTTACCGACAAGTTAATGAAAAACTGTTTTTT
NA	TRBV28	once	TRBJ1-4	CASSWGGATNEKLFF	TGTGCCAGCAGTTGGGGGGGCGCAACTAATGAAAAACTGTTTTTT
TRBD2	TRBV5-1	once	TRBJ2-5	CASSPGLAGGRETQYF	TGCGCCAGCAGCCCCGGACTAGCGGGGGGGCGAGAGACCCAGTACTTC
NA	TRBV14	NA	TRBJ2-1	CASSQVSMNNEQFF	TGTGCCAGCAGCCAAGTTTCTATGAACAATGAGCAGTTCTTC
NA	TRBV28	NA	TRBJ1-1	CASRKQGTEAFF	TGTGCCAGCAGAAAACAGGGCACTGAAGCTTTCTTT
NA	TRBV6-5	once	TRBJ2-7	CASSPPGSYEQYF	TGTGCCAGCAGTCCTCCGGGGTCTTACGAGCAGTACTTC
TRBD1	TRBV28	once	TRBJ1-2	CASSSTGGLVNYGYTF	TGTGCCAGCAGTTCGACAGGGGGCTTGGTGAACTATGGCTACACCTTC
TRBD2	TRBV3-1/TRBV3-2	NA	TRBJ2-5	CASSSITGGQETQYF	TGTGCCAGCAGCTCTATAACGGGGGGCCAAGAGACCCAGTACTTC
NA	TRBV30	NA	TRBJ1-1	CAWSVLRRGEAFF	TGTGCCTGGAGTGTATTACGGAGGGGCGAAGCTTTCTTT
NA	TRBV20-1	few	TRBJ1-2	CSATGEDYTF	TGCAGTGCTACAGGGGAAGACTACACCTTC
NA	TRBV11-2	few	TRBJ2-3	CASSFGSTDTQYF	TGTGCCAGCAGCTTCGGGTCCACAGATACGCAGTATTTT
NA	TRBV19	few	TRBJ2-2	CASSMGRDTGELFF	TGTGCCAGTAGTATGGGCAGGGACACCGGGGAGCTGTTTTTT
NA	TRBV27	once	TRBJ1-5	CASRLQDPNQPQHF	TGTGCCAGCAGACTACAGGATCCCAATCAGCCCCAGCATTTT
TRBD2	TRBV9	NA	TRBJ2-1	CASSVSGSSGRLNEQFF	TGTGCCAGCAGCGTTTCCGGGTCTAGCGGGAGGCTTAATGAGCAGTTCTTC
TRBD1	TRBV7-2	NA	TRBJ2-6	CASSFQGAGANVLTF	TGTGCCAGCAGCTTCCAGGGGGCTGGGGCCAACGTCCTGACTTTC
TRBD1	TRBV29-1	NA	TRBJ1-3	CSVWDSLGNTIYF	TGCAGCGTCTGGGACAGCCTTGGAAACACCATATATTTT
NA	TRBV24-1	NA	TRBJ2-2	CATSGGISENTGELFF	TGTGCCACCAGTGGCGGAATTAGCGAGAACACCGGGGAGCTGTTTTTT
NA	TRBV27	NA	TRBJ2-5	CASRGRKETQYF	TGTGCCAGCAGGGGGCGAAAAGAGACCCAGTACTTC
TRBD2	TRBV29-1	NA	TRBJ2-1	CSVARAGGRGEQFF	TGCAGCGTTGCAAGGGCGGGGGGGCGTGGTGAGCAGTTCTTC
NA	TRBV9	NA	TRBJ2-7	CASSVESTAYEQYF	TGTGCCAGCAGCGTAGAATCGACAGCCTACGAGCAGTACTTC
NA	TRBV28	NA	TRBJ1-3	CASSSGIRNTIYF	TGTGCCAGCAGCTCGGGGATAAGAAACACCATATATTTT
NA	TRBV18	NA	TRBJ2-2	CASSPMAGSFTGELFF	TGTGCCAGCTCACCAATGGCAGGGTCTTTCACCGGGGAGCTGTTTTTT
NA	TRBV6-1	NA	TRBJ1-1	CASSEGGARATSNTEAFF	TGTGCCAGCAGTGAAGGGGGTGCCAGGGCCACCTCGAACACTGAAGCTTTCTTT
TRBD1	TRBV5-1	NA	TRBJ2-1	CASSLTPPGQGGNEQFF	TGCGCCAGCAGCTTGACCCCCCCGGGACAGGGGGGCAATGAGCAGTTCTTC
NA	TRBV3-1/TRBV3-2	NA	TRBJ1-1	CASSQQTGPLRAFF	TGTGCCAGCAGCCAACAAACAGGGCCCTTGAGAGCTTTCTTT
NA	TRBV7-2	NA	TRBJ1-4	CASSLDGGGALGEKLFF	TGTGCCAGCAGCTTAGACGGAGGCGGGGCGTTAGGAGAAAAACTGTTTTTT